These 25 T cell receptor beta chains originate from one sample sequenced in a study of blood T cells in healthy people across ages. Next came a second PCR, run for about 7 to 12 cycles, which used a sample-barcoded 5' primer along with a J-beta primer mix. One entry per CDR3 protein results from TCRdb running MiXCR on the 5' RACE reads. Seen here are over 1.5 million distinct CDR3 sequences, 49% observed once, and the top ten hold about 2.1%. Sequenced: blood. The receptors were gathered from a woman in her thirties or forties in good health.

The J gene is TRBJ2-1, the V gene TRBV7-2; 9 bases map to TRBD2. The CDR3 extends over 14 amino acids. Germline-derived CDR1 and CDR2 are SGHTA and FQGNSA. J lost 7 bases, V lost 5 bases, and 6 bases had no gene match. This chain's CDR3 is CASSPLAGLNEQFF. The CDR3 region has the DNA TGTGCCAGCAGCCCTCTAGCGGGGCTAAATGAGCAGTTCTTC. The complete variable domain, with remaining parts taken from reference TRBV7-2 and TRBJ2-1, reads GAGVSQSPSNKVTEKGKDVELRCDPISGHTALYWYRQSLGQGLEFLIYFQGNSAPDKSGLPSDRFSAERTGGSVSTLTIQRTQQEDSAVYLCASSPLAGLNEQFFGPGTRLTVL.

This clonotype was seen only a few times. The V call is TRBV6-5, the J call TRBJ2-7; TRBD1 matches 11 bases. Germline CDR1 reads MNHEY; CDR2 reads SVGAGI. The V segment lost 0 bases and the J segment 7 bases; nucleotides outside the gene matches: 5. This CDR3 has 15 amino acids. In nucleotides, the CDR3 is TGTGCCAGCAGTTACTCGAGGGGACAGGGGGGGGAGCAGTACTTC. Protein sequence: CASSYSRGQGGEQYF.

This chain uses TRBV18 with TRBJ2-3, with D possibly TRBD2 on 6 matching bases. The CDR3 spans 13 residues. Trimming shortened V by 5 bases and J by 9 bases, and 15 bases separated the two germline ends. Germline V gene data show CDR1 as KGHSH and CDR2 as LQKENI. In nucleotides, the CDR3 is TGTGCCAGCTCAACCGGGAGCGAACCCACGCAGTATTTT. Translation gives CASSTGSEPTQYF.

In its sample, this clonotype was seen a few times. This sequence joins TRBV11-1 and TRBJ2-5; 12 nucleotides agree with TRBD1. J gave up 4 bases and V 0 bases, and 9 bases lay outside the gene matches. The length of the CDR3 is 18 residues. Germline CDR1 and CDR2: SGHAT and FQDESV (reference sequence). The CDR3 is CASSLARGTGGRRETQYF. CDR3 in DNA: TGTGCCAGCAGCTTAGCGAGAGGGACAGGGGGCCGGAGAGAGACCCAGTACTTC.

Concerning this clonotype: The junction and the germline gene differ at one end; a read error may be behind it. The chain links TRBV25-1 to TRBJ1-2, with 11 positions matching TRBD1. The CDR3 covers 15 residues. CDR1 and CDR2 from the germline V gene are MGHDK and SYGVNS. CDR3 residues: CASSAPGQGGQGYTF. In DNA form, the CDR3 reads TGCGCCAGCAGTGCCCCGGGACAGGGGGGACAAGGCTACACCTTC.

This clonotype was picked up a small number of times. J is TRBJ2-3 and V is TRBV7-2, with D unclear. This CDR3 is 18 amino acids long. The V gene's germline CDR1 is SGHTA and CDR2 FQGNSA. The V gene lost 1 base and the J gene lost 3 bases, with 20 bases spanning the gap. The CDR3 coding sequence is TGTGCCAGCAGCTTAGTGGGATCATACTACCCCGAAACAGATACGCAGTATTTT. Translation: CASSLVGSYYPETDTQYF.

This clonotype was counted a few times. This chain uses TRBV28 with TRBJ2-7; D uncertain. The ends were cut back, 10 bases at V and 2 bases at J, with 15 bases in the middle. Germline-derived CDR1 and CDR2 are MDHEN and SYDVKM. This CDR3 has 13 amino acids. The CDR3 nucleotides read TGTGCCACCGTTACAACCCCCACCTACGAGCAGTACTTC. It is translated as CATVTTPTYEQYF. The entire variable domain, with the rest obtained from reference TRBV28 and TRBJ2-7, is as follows: DVKVTQSSRYLVKRTGEKVFLECVQDMDHENMFWYRQDPGLGLRLIYFSYDVKMKEKGDIPEGYSVSREKKERFSLILESASTNQTSMYLCATVTTPTYEQYFGPGTRLTVT.

This clonotype was seen only a few times. The chain has TRBV5-1 and TRBJ2-7; 10 bases map to TRBD2. The J segment lost 5 bases and the V segment lost 2 bases, leaving 7 bases of the junction unmatched. Germline V gene data show CDR1 as SGHRS and CDR2 as YFSETQ. CDR3 length: 15 residues. The CDR3 DNA follows: TGCGCCAGCAGCTTTCGAGCGGGGGGGTCCGACGAGCAGTACTTC. It specifies CASSFRAGGSDEQYF.

The chain employs TRBV4-2 and TRBJ2-7; 7 positions match TRBD2. The end of the DNA fits TRBJ2-5 better, so the J call may be wrong. The germline V gene has CDR1 LGHNA and CDR2 YNFKEQ. This CDR3 has 16 amino acids. CDR3 coding DNA: TGTGCCAGCAGCCAAGACGGGGGTTCGGGGGGAGAGACCCAGTACTTC. Translated, it gives CASSQDGGSGGETQYF.

The chain recombines TRBV6-1 with TRBJ1-1, with D perhaps matching TRBD1 (5 bases). Germline values: CDR1 MNHNS, CDR2 SASEGT. V was shortened by 6 bases and J by 5 bases, with 16 bases between the two germline ends. The CDR3 contains 14 residues. The CDR3 reads CASSSAGKKTEAFF. In DNA form, the CDR3 reads TGTGCCAGCAGCTCCGCAGGGAAGAAAACTGAAGCTTTCTTT.

On this clonotype itself: A single base separates this from a much larger clone, so it may be a read error. The chain has TRBV15 and TRBJ2-7, with a tentative D call TRBD1 (7 bases). V lost 1 base and J lost 7, with 14 bases in between. CDR1 LNHNV and CDR2 YYDKDF come from the germline V gene (reference sequence). The CDR3 contains 14 residues. The CDR3 loop is CATSRAGGGNEQYF. In DNA, the CDR3 is TGTGCCACCAGCAGAGCCGGAGGGGGCAATGAGCAGTACTTC.

This chain connects TRBV6-2 or TRBV6-3 to TRBJ2-1; D possibly uses TRBD1 or TRBD2 (5 bases each). V lost 2 bases, J lost 13 bases, and 21 bases lay in between. Germline loops: CDR1 MNHEY, CDR2 SVGEGT. The CDR3 is 15 residues long. The CDR3 sequence: CASSYPGTKRETQFF. The CDR3 DNA is TGTGCCAGCAGTTACCCTGGGACCAAAAGAGAGACCCAGTTCTTC.

This chain joins TRBV5-6 and TRBJ2-3; a weak D match, TRBD2 (5 bases). Germline assignment: CDR1 SGHDT and CDR2 YYEEEE. V was pared by 4 bases and J by 2 bases, with 14 bases between. The CDR3 is made up of 15 amino acids. For the CDR3, the DNA is TGTGCCAGCAGCCCCGGGGATTGGATCACAGATACGCAGTATTTT. It specifies CASSPGDWITDTQYF.

The chain joins TRBV4-3 to TRBJ1-1; D not resolved. The CDR3 runs to 13 residues. V shed 0 bases and J shed 7 bases, with 9 bases lying between them. Germline V gene lookup returns CDR1 LGHNA and CDR2 YSLEER. The CDR3 is CASSQDSTREAFF. For the CDR3, the DNA is TGCGCCAGCAGCCAAGATTCCACCCGTGAAGCTTTCTTT.

The J gene is TRBJ2-1, the V gene TRBV7-2; no reliable D call. The CDR3 extends over 12 amino acids. Germline CDR1 and CDR2: SGHTA and FQGNSA. The V end was cut by 1 base, the J end by 13 bases, with 11 bases between. The CDR3 protein is CASSLVEETQFF. CDR3 in DNA: TGTGCCAGCAGCTTAGTTGAAGAGACCCAGTTCTTC.

This chain connects TRBV4-3 to TRBJ2-4; tentative D call: TRBD2 (7 bases). The germline V and J ends were trimmed by 5 bases and 3 bases, with 14 bases remaining between them. The CDR3 is 15 amino acids. Germline CDR1 reads LGHNA; CDR2 reads YSLEER. The CDR3 DNA follows: TGCGCCAGCAGCAAATCGGGGGGCGACAAAAACATTCAGTACTTC. Amino acids: CASSKSGGDKNIQYF.

This chain connects TRBV7-9 to TRBJ1-2, with TRBD1 matching over 7 bases. Losses at the gene ends were 0 bases for V and 0 bases for J; bases not matched to a gene: 7. The CDR3 length is 17 residues. Germline V lookup: CDR1 SEHNR, CDR2 FQNEAQ (reference sequence). CDR3 protein: CASSLAATGRTNYGYTF. DNA of the CDR3: TGTGCCAGCAGCTTAGCCGCGACAGGGAGAACTAACTATGGCTACACCTTC.

This chain uses TRBV6-2 or TRBV6-3 with TRBJ2-1, with 8 positions matching TRBD1. Germline CDR1 is MNHEY and CDR2 is SVGEGT. This CDR3 has 13 amino acids. V trimming: 5 bases; J trimming: 7 bases; junction bases outside the gene matches: 4. In DNA, the CDR3 is TGTGCCAGCAGTACACAGGGGGTGAATGAGCAGTTCTTC. This encodes CASSTQGVNEQFF.

The chain has TRBV15 and TRBJ2-5; the D call may be TRBD1 or TRBD2 (7 bases each). V was cut by 2 bases and J by 3 bases, with 25 bases left in between. CDR1 is LNHNV, CDR2 YYDKDF, per germline (reference sequence). The CDR3 runs 19 residues. CDR3 coding DNA: TGTGCCACCAGCAGACACGGGGGGCAGGGGGAACCGTATGAAGAGACCCAGTACTTC. It encodes CATSRHGGQGEPYEETQYF.

The rearrangement joins TRBV15 to TRBJ2-1; 8 nucleotides agree with TRBD1. Germline V CDR1 and CDR2: LNHNV, YYDKDF (reference sequence). The CDR3 spans 14 residues. J gave up 0 bases and V 7 bases, and 2 bases lay outside the gene matches. CDR3 protein: CATNDRGSYNEQFF. The CDR3 DNA reads as TGTGCCACCAACGACAGGGGCTCCTACAATGAGCAGTTCTTC.

This clonotype was found a few times. V is TRBV7-2 and J is TRBJ2-1, with 8 bases matching TRBD2. This CDR3 has 15 amino acids. Germline CDR1 SGHTA, CDR2 FQGNSA. Trimming removed 4 bases from V and 5 bases from J; junction bases left unmatched: 7. For the CDR3, the DNA is TGTGCCAGCAGCTCGCGGGGGGACGTAAACAATGAGCAGTTCTTC. Translating it yields CASSSRGDVNNEQFF.

The gene calls are TRBV20-1 and TRBJ1-2; 7 nucleotides align to TRBD1. J lost 0 bases, V lost 1 base, and 5 bases had no gene match. Germline V CDR1 and CDR2: DFQATT, SNEGSKA (reference sequence). The CDR3 length is 15 residues. The CDR3 DNA follows: TGCAGTGCTAGAGTTGGGACAGCATCTAACTATGGCTACACCTTC. Translated, it gives CSARVGTASNYGYTF.

The chain is built from TRBV5-1 and TRBJ1-4; 9 bases match TRBD1. V shed 4 bases, J shed 6 bases, and the junction held 7 bases outside the gene matches. CDR1 and CDR2 (germline): SGHRS, YFSETQ. The CDR3 covers 15 residues. CDR3 residues: CASSITGGSYEKLFF. The CDR3 DNA follows: TGCGCCAGCAGCATTACAGGGGGCTCGTATGAAAAACTGTTTTTT.

The chain is built from TRBV4-1 and TRBJ1-6, with a tentative D call TRBD1 (6 bases). The CDR3 contains 15 residues. Germline V gene sequence: CDR1 MGHRA, CDR2 YSYEKL. V shed 8 bases and J shed 7 bases, with 18 bases lying between them. CDR3 DNA: TGCGCCAGCTGGTCGGGCAGGGGCCTAAATTCACCCCTCCACTTT. It encodes CASWSGRGLNSPLHF.

The genes are TRBV6-2 or TRBV6-3 and TRBJ2-4; D ambiguous. The CDR3 is 12 amino acids. Germline loops: CDR1 MNHEY, CDR2 SVGEGT. The germline V and J ends were trimmed by 2 bases and 8 bases, with 7 bases remaining between them. The CDR3 here is CASSYGTDIQYF. DNA for the CDR3: TGTGCCAGCAGTTACGGAACAGACATTCAGTACTTC.